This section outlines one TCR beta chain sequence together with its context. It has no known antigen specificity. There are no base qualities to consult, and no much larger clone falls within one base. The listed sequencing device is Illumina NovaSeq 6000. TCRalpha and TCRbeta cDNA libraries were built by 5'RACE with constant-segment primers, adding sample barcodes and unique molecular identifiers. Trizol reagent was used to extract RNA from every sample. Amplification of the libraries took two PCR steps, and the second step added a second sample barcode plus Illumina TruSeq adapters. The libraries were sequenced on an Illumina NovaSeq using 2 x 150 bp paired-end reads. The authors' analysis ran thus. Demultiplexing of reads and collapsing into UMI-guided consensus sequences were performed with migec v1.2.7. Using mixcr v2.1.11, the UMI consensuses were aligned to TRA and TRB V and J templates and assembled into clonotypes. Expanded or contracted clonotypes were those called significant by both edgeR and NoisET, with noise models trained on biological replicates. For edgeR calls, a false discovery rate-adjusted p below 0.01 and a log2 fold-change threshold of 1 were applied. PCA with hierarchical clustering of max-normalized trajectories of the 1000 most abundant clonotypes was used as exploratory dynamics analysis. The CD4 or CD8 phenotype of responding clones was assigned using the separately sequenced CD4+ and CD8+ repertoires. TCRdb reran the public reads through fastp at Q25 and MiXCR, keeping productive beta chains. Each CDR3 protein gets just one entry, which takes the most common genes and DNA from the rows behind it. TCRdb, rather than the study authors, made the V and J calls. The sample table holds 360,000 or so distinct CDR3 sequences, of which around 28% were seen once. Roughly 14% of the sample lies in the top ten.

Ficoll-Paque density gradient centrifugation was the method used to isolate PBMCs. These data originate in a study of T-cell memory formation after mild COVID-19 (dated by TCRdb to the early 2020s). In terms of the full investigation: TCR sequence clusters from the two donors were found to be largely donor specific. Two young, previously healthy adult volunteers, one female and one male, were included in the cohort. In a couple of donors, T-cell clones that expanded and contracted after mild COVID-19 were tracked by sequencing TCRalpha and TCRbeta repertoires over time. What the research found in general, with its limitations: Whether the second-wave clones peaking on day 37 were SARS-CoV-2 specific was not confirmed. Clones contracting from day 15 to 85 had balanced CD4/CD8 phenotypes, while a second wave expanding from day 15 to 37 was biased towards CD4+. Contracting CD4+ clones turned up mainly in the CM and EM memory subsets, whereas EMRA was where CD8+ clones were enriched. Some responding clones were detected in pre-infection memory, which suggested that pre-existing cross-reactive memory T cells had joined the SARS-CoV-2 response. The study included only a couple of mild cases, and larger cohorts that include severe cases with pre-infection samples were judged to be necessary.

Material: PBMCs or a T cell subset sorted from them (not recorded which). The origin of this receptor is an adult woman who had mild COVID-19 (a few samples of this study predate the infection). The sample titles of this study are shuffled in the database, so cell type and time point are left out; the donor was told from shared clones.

The CDR3 in this case is CASSSDRGPGNIQYF. The DNA sequence is as follows: TGTGCCAGTAGTTCGGACAGGGGGCCTGGAAACATTCAGTACTTC. The chain links TRBV19 with TRBJ2-4, with 11 junctional bases fitting TRBD1. Here V drops 5 bases and J drops 6 bases, and the junction holds 6 bases not matched to any gene. From the germline V gene (reference sequence), CDR1 is LNHDA and CDR2 is SQIVND. Including cysteine and phenylalanine, the CDR3 has 15 amino acids. The read is trimmed to its CDR3 DNA, 45 bases read in frame from base 1.